This T cell receptor beta chain appears in the sequencing data of a study of neurological immune-mediated disorders. This clonotype appeared many times. V was pared by 7 bases and J by 8 bases, with 6 bases of the junction left unmatched. Germline CDR1 ENHRY, CDR2 SYGVKD. This CDR3 has 14 amino acids. TCRdb reanalysed the 5' RACE reads using MiXCR and keeps one entry per CDR3 protein. The sample carries tens of thousands of distinct CDR3 sequences, 4% to 5.5% recorded once. The chain uses TRBV10-3 and TRBJ1-6; 9 positions match TRBD1. Sample: PBMCs. This TCR was sampled from a woman aged 60 to 75 with multiple sclerosis. The chain's CDR3 is CAIKATGGDSPLHF. The CDR3 region has the DNA TGTGCCATCAAAGCAACAGGGGGCGATTCACCCCTCCACTTT.